What follows are 32 T cell receptor beta chains derived from one specimen sequenced in a study of blood T cell repertoires in COVID-19. Assay used: immunoSEQ multiplex PCR; TCRdb lists only in-frame clones, some missing. The data contain around 67,000 clones, around 88% of them singletons. Sample: peripheral blood. The receptors originated from a woman aged 80 or older with active or convalescent COVID-19.

The CDR3: CASSLDVGPGAEAFF. The CDR3 DNA reads as TGTGCCAGCAGCTTAGATGTGGGACCAGGGGCTGAAGCTTTCTTT. The gene calls are TRBV11-3 and TRBJ1-1; maybe TRBD1 (6 bases). CDR3 length: 15 residues. V lost 0 bases and J 6 bases, leaving 14 bases between the germline ends. In germline, CDR1 is SGHNT, CDR2 YENEEA.

A single count supports this clone. The chain links TRBV7-9 to TRBJ2-3; possible D gene TRBD1, 6 bases. Germline CDR1 reads SEHNR; CDR2 reads FQNEAQ (reference sequence). The CDR3 sequence is 16 residues long. The V gene lost 0 bases and the J gene lost 2 bases, with 12 bases spanning the gap. As DNA, the CDR3 is TGTGCCAGCAGCTTAGCGCTGGGGGCCCCCACAGATACGCAGTATTTT. Its translation is CASSLALGAPTDTQYF.

The chain joins TRBV30 to TRBJ1-2, with D maybe TRBD1 (6 bases). Germline V gives CDR1 GTSNPN, CDR2 SVGIG (reference sequence). Deletions cut 6 bases from V and 6 bases from J, with 20 bases between. The CDR3 totals 14 residues. CDR3 in amino acids: CACLSGGRSDGYTF. In nucleotides, the CDR3 is TGTGCCTGCCTCTCGGGGGGCCGGTCGGATGGCTACACCTTC.

The chain links TRBV4-3 to TRBJ2-3; TRBD2 matches at 7 bases. The germline V gene has CDR1 LGHNA and CDR2 YSLEER. The V segment lost 3 bases and the J segment 6 bases; nucleotides outside the gene matches: 12. This CDR3 region has 16 residues. The CDR3 DNA is TGCGCCAGCAGCCATATTAGACGGGGGGAATCCGATACGCAGTATTTT. It is translated as CASSHIRRGESDTQYF.

The genes are TRBV28 and TRBJ2-1; 9 bases line up with TRBD1. CDR1 is MDHEN and CDR2 is SYDVKM in the germline V gene. The CDR3 is made up of 15 amino acids. The ends lost 5 bases at V and 7 bases at J; junction bases unmatched: 9. CDR3 sequence (DNA): TGTGCCAGCAGTCCGGGGGACAGGGATGTAAATGAGCAGTTCTTC. This gives the protein CASSPGDRDVNEQFF.

The chain has TRBV10-3 and TRBJ2-1; 7 nucleotides agree with TRBD2. V shed 4 bases and J 6 bases; nucleotides not matched to a gene: 12. This CDR3 is built from 16 residues. In germline, CDR1 is ENHRY, CDR2 SYGVKD. CDR3 coding DNA: TGTGCCATCAGTGGGGTTCGGCGGGAGCCCTCCAATGAGCAGTTCTTC. Residues: CAISGVRREPSNEQFF.

J is TRBJ1-5 and V is TRBV29-1; D not certain. The CDR3 is made up of 15 amino acids. Germline CDR1 SQVTM, CDR2 ANQGSEA. Trimming removed 0 bases at V and 2 bases at J, with 11 bases between. CDR3 residues: CSVEDGSGGNQPQHF. The CDR3 DNA is TGCAGCGTTGAAGATGGGTCGGGTGGCAATCAGCCCCAGCATTTT.

This chain uses TRBV2 with TRBJ1-2, with D possibly being TRBD1 (6 bases). Between the trimmed V and J ends, which lost 5 bases and 5 bases, there was a span of 12 bases. The CDR3 has 13 amino acids. Germline V lookup: CDR1 SNHLY, CDR2 FYNNEI. The CDR3 loop is CASSQGPRYGYTF. The CDR3 coding sequence is TGTGCCAGCAGTCAGGGGCCGCGGTATGGCTACACCTTC.

V and J are TRBV6-1 and TRBJ1-5; 7 nucleotides align to TRBD1. V was pared by 3 bases and J by 5 bases, with 4 bases of the junction left unmatched. Germline CDR1 reads MNHNS; CDR2 reads SASEGT. This CDR3 spans 14 amino acids. The CDR3 DNA follows: TGTGCCAGCAGTGACAGGGGGGAGTATCAGCCCCAGCATTTT. Its protein product is CASSDRGEYQPQHF.

This clone was seen a single time. The V call is TRBV15, the J call TRBJ1-5; TRBD1 aligns across 12 bases. There are 17 residues in the CDR3. V was clipped by 5 bases and J by 1 base; unmatched bases: 6. CDR1 is LNHNV, CDR2 YYDKDF, per germline (reference sequence). The CDR3 DNA reads as TGTGCCACCAGCGGTAGGGACAGGGGGCTAAGCAATCAGCCCCAGCATTTT. Translated, it gives CATSGRDRGLSNQPQHF.

This chain joins TRBV11-2 and TRBJ2-3, with D possibly TRBD1 on 5 matching bases. Trimming left V 5 bases short and J 10 bases short, with 13 bases between. The CDR3 sequence is 12 residues long. Germline values: CDR1 SGHAT, CDR2 FQNNGV. The DNA for the CDR3 is TGTGCCAGCAGCCCTAGTCAGGGCCCGCAGTATTTT. This encodes CASSPSQGPQYF.

The CDR3, as DNA: TGTGCCAGCAGTCGTAGCGGTTCGCCCCAGCATTTT. Its protein product is CASSRSGSPQHF. This chain joins TRBV7-2 and TRBJ1-5, with D hard to call. Trimming left V 6 bases short and J 9 bases short, with 12 bases between. Germline V gives CDR1 SGHTA, CDR2 FQGNSA. The CDR3 contains 12 residues.

V gene TRBV5-6 combines with J gene TRBJ2-3; 8 nucleotides align to TRBD2. The junction had 7 bases not matched to a gene; V was cut back by 4 bases and J by 0 bases. This CDR3 region has 16 residues. In germline, CDR1 is SGHDT, CDR2 YYEEEE. CDR3 DNA sequence: TGTGCCAGCAGCGCGGCCGGCGGGAGGAGCACAGATACGCAGTATTTT. This sequence encodes CASSAAGGRSTDTQYF.

V and J are TRBV7-8 and TRBJ2-3; D gene uncertain. Trimming removed 4 bases from V and 6 bases from J, with 8 bases in between. Germline loops: CDR1 SGHVS, CDR2 FQNEAQ. This CDR3 is 12 amino acids long. The CDR3 bases are TGTGCCAGCAGCTCTTACTCGGATACGCAGTATTTT. It is translated as CASSSYSDTQYF.

The V and J genes are TRBV7-2 and TRBJ2-1, with D perhaps matching TRBD1 (5 bases). CDR1 and CDR2 (germline): SGHTA, FQGNSA. The germline V and J ends were trimmed by 6 bases and 0 bases, with 9 bases remaining between them. The CDR3 spans 14 residues. Here the CDR3 DNA reads TGTGCCAGCAGTCGACAGAGCTCCTACAATGAGCAGTTCTTC. The encoded protein is CASSRQSSYNEQFF.

The rearrangement uses TRBV7-3 and TRBJ1-1; TRBD1 might be the D (5 bases). The CDR3 has 14 residues. Germline CDR1 SGHTA, CDR2 FQGTGA. The V and J ends lost 5 bases and 6 bases respectively, with 16 bases between them. In DNA form, the CDR3 reads TGTGCCAGCAGCGCCCCGGGGCCGGGGGCTGAAGCTTTCTTT. Translated: CASSAPGPGAEAFF.

The rearrangement joins TRBV7-9 to TRBJ1-4; 11 nucleotides agree with TRBD1. Unmatched junction bases numbered 12, after V lost 2 bases and J lost 10 bases. CDR3 length: 17 residues. Germline V gene lookup returns CDR1 SEHNR and CDR2 FQNEAQ (reference sequence). CDR3 protein: CASSLSPTGTGGRKLFF. As DNA, the CDR3 is TGTGCCAGCAGCTTATCTCCAACCGGGACAGGGGGGCGAAAACTGTTTTTT.

The chain joins TRBV6-1 to TRBJ1-2, with TRBD1 matching 8 bases. The length of the CDR3 is 16 residues. The J segment lost 2 bases and the V segment lost 4 bases, leaving 9 bases of the junction unmatched. The germline gives CDR1 MNHNS, CDR2 SASEGT. Written as DNA, the CDR3 is TGTGCCAGCAGTGGCGGGGGACAGGACTTCAACTATGGCTACACCTTC. Protein sequence: CASSGGGQDFNYGYTF.

The chain has TRBV6-6 and TRBJ1-2, with 7 bases identical to TRBD1. The CDR3 extends over 13 amino acids. Germline trimming cut 6 bases from V and 2 bases from J; bases unmatched to any gene: 3. CDR1 and CDR2 (germline): MNHNY, SVGAGI (reference sequence). The CDR3 spells CASSLTGNYGYTF. DNA of the CDR3: TGTGCCAGCAGCCTGACAGGGAACTATGGCTACACCTTC.

The chain has TRBV12-3 or TRBV12-4 and TRBJ2-1; D perhaps matches TRBD2 (7 bases). V lost 0 bases and J lost 9, with 9 bases in between. The CDR3 extends over 13 amino acids. CDR3 bases: TGTGCCAGCAGTTTAGCGCGGGGGCTTGAGCAGTTCTTC. Translating gives CASSLARGLEQFF.

V usage is TRBV10-1 and J usage is TRBJ2-5; 10 bases line up with TRBD1. The ends lost 4 bases at V and 1 base at J; junction bases unmatched: 3. The CDR3 contains 15 residues. In germline, CDR1 is WNHNN, CDR2 SYGVQD (reference sequence). The CDR3 protein is CASSVGTGVQETQYF. For the CDR3, the DNA is TGCGCCAGCAGTGTTGGGACAGGGGTCCAAGAGACCCAGTACTTC.

V gene TRBV7-2 combines with J gene TRBJ2-7; 10 bases agree with TRBD2. The CDR3 has 15 residues. Germline-derived CDR1 and CDR2 are SGHTA and FQGNSA. Germline trimming cut 5 bases from V and 5 bases from J; bases unmatched to any gene: 9. The CDR3 nucleotides read TGTGCCAGCAGCGCACATAGCGGGAGGCCCAACGAGCAGTACTTC. Translating it yields CASSAHSGRPNEQYF.

V and J are TRBV5-4 and TRBJ2-2, with 13 bases aligning to TRBD2. In germline, CDR1 is SGHNT, CDR2 YYREEE (reference sequence). CDR3 length equals 18 residues. V lost 3 bases and J lost 4; bases outside the gene matches: 9. The CDR3 sequence is CASSSGLAGAVGTGELFF. CDR3 bases: TGTGCCAGCAGCTCAGGACTAGCGGGAGCGGTAGGCACCGGGGAGCTGTTTTTT.

This rearrangement joins TRBV6-5 to TRBJ1-4, with D perhaps matching TRBD1 (6 bases). V was clipped by 0 bases and J by 7 bases, with 12 bases between them. The CDR3 covers 15 residues. Germline V CDR1 and CDR2: MNHEY, SVGAGI. In nucleotides, the CDR3 is TGTGCCAGCAGTTACTCGGGGGGGCGGACTGAAAAACTGTTTTTT. Its protein product is CASSYSGGRTEKLFF.

The chain is built from TRBV9 and TRBJ2-2; 10 bases are shared with TRBD2. The CDR3 has 16 amino acids. Germline V CDR1 and CDR2: SGDLS, YYNGEE. Trimming took 1 base from V and 6 from J; bases not matched to a gene: 6. CDR3 in amino acids: CASSVREAGGAGELFF. CDR3 sequence (DNA): TGTGCCAGCAGCGTACGGGAAGCGGGAGGGGCCGGGGAGCTGTTTTTT.

In this sample, this clone turned up once. This chain links TRBV7-2 with TRBJ2-2, with TRBD1 identical over 8 bases. The V segment lost 4 bases and the J segment 2 bases; nucleotides outside the gene matches: 6. This CDR3 contains 16 residues. Germline V lookup: CDR1 SGHTA, CDR2 FQGNSA. The CDR3 here is CASSSYRGINTGELFF. The CDR3 DNA reads as TGTGCCAGCAGCTCTTACAGGGGGATCAACACCGGGGAGCTGTTTTTT.

The chain employs TRBV14 and TRBJ2-4; 11 bases line up with TRBD2. The CDR3 loop spans 14 amino acids. CDR1 and CDR2 (germline): SGHDN, FVKESK. V lost 1 base to trimming and J lost 7 bases; unmatched junction nucleotides: 0. CDR3 DNA sequence: TGTGCCAGCAGCCAAGGACTAGCGGGGAACATTCAGTACTTC. Translation: CASSQGLAGNIQYF.

The CDR3 region is CAISDSVKSSGGEQYF. CDR3 DNA sequence: TGTGCCATCAGTGATTCAGTTAAGAGTTCGGGGGGCGAGCAGTACTTC. The chain links TRBV10-3 to TRBJ2-7; 7 nucleotides agree with TRBD2. The V and J ends lost 3 bases and 6 bases, in that order; junction bases with no gene match: 14. CDR1 is ENHRY and CDR2 is SYGVKD in the germline V gene. This CDR3 comprises 16 residues.

CDR3 nucleotide sequence: TGTGCCAGCGGTCCCCCTGCGAGGCGGAACACTGAAGCTTTCTTT. As protein: CASGPPARRNTEAFF. The V and J genes are TRBV7-9 and TRBJ1-1; D remains ambiguous. Between the trimmed V and J ends, which lost 8 bases and 1 base, there was a span of 17 bases. Per the germline V gene, CDR1 is SEHNR and CDR2 is FQNEAQ (reference sequence). CDR3 length: 15 amino acids.

The chain employs TRBV11-2 and TRBJ2-7; 7 bases map to TRBD1. Germline V gene data show CDR1 as SGHAT and CDR2 as FQNNGV. The CDR3 has 15 residues. V was clipped by 1 base and J by 3 bases; unmatched bases: 6. CDR3 in amino acids: CASSLVQGGSYEQYF. The CDR3 DNA sequence: TGTGCCAGCAGCTTAGTACAAGGGGGCAGCTACGAGCAGTACTTC. The full variable domain, its missing parts supplied by reference TRBV11-2 and TRBJ2-7, is EAGVAQSPRYKIIEKRQSVAFWCNPISGHATLYWYQQILGQGPKLLIQFQNNGVVDDSQLPKDRFSAERLKGVDSTLKIQPAKLEDSAVYLCASSLVQGGSYEQYFGPGTRLTVT.

J is TRBJ2-3 and V is TRBV6-6; 8 bases are a match to TRBD1. The CDR3 has 14 residues. J was trimmed by 4 bases and V by 2 bases; bases with no gene match: 2. CDR1 MNHNY and CDR2 SVGAGI come from the germline V gene (reference sequence). DNA of the CDR3: TGTGCCAGCAGTTACGGGACAGGCGCAGATACGCAGTATTTT. Translating gives CASSYGTGADTQYF.

This sequence joins TRBV18 and TRBJ1-5; D gene uncertain. Trimming removed 0 bases at V and 7 bases at J, with 4 bases between. This CDR3 is 12 amino acids long. CDR1 and CDR2 (germline): KGHSH, LQKENI. CDR3 loop: CASSPPQQPQHF. The CDR3 DNA follows: TGTGCCAGCTCACCACCGCAGCAGCCCCAGCATTTT.